This T cell receptor (beta chain) came from a study of shared clonotypes between healthy human individuals. This clone was recorded a few times. In the original analysis: For the immunoSEQ data, sequences were junction-only without quality scores, so filtering differed. Assay used: immunoSEQ multiplex PCR; TCRdb lists only in-frame clones, some missing. V, J and clone size reflect that table, while D and trimming were determined from the DNA. The table has some 510,000 clones, 79% seen once. V gave up 6 bases and J gave up 8 bases, with 13 bases separating them. In germline, CDR1 is DFQATT, CDR2 SNEGSKA (reference sequence). The CDR3 extends over 11 amino acids.

This clonotype was sampled from a woman in her thirties or forties in good health. Some clones in this sample may be carry-over from other donors' samples. The V call is TRBV20-1, the J call TRBJ1-1; D is perhaps TRBD1 (5 bases). Sequencing was carried out using PBMCs. This CDR3 is CSAAGKVEAFF. In nucleotides, the CDR3 is TGCAGTGCGGCAGGGAAAGTGGAAGCTTTCTTT.